The subject of this entry is one T cell receptor beta chain. Its cognate antigen is unknown. This sample is drawn from a study of siplizumab effects on memory and regulatory T cells. Overall study findings and caveats: Proliferating siplizumab-culture Treg suppressive function went unconfirmed. Siplizumab caused a significant drop in alloreactive sequences traceable to unstimulated CD4+ memory cells. In unstimulated cells, naive T cells appeared more diverse than memory T cells and seemed major alloresponse contributors.

V shed 0 bases and J 2 bases; nucleotides not matched to a gene: 4. Germline CDR1 reads MNHEY; CDR2 reads SVGAGI. The CDR3 contains 15 residues. Assay: immunoSEQ multiplex PCR; the TCRdb copy retains only in-frame clones and omits some. The sample holds about 50,000 clones; roughly 87% are singletons and the top ten take roughly 0.37%. Using a few donor pairs, the authors sequenced unstimulated naive, memory, effector memory and TEMRA subsets. This clonotype originated in a human donor in good health. The chain combines TRBV6-5 with TRBJ2-7; 7 nucleotides align to TRBD2. The material sequenced was naive CD8+ T cells sorted from blood. CDR3 coding DNA: TGTGCCAGCAGTTACTCGGGAGGGTTCCCCTACGAGCAGTACTTC. This sequence encodes CASSYSGGFPYEQYF.